The 13 T cell receptor beta chains below come from one sample, sequenced in a study of CD8 T cells in ankylosing spondylitis. Study-level results: Typical of ankylosing spondylitis blood, it appeared, was a TCR beta motif of under 10 highly homologous variants.

TCRdb redid the calling of the 5' RACE reads with MiXCR, one entry per CDR3 protein. The sample gives 700,000 to 850,000 distinct CDR3 sequences, 10% to 15% of which show up once; around 0.51% is in the top ten. These TCRs are of unknown antigen specificity. The sequenced sample consisted of blood, either unsorted or a sorted T cell fraction (not recorded which). These receptors came from a male donor with ankylosing spondylitis.

This clonotype was seen at least ten times. This chain connects TRBV29-1 to TRBJ2-7, with D unclear. The CDR3 sequence is 10 residues long. The germline V and J ends were trimmed by 3 bases and 8 bases, with 8 bases remaining between them. Germline CDR1 reads SQVTM; CDR2 reads ANQGSEA. CDR3 in amino acids: CSVDSGKQYF. In DNA form, the CDR3 reads TGCAGCGTTGATTCGGGCAAGCAGTACTTC.

The chain combines TRBV20-1 with TRBJ1-1, with D maybe TRBD1 (5 bases). The V end was cut by 5 bases, the J end by 5 bases, with 15 bases between. The CDR3 contains 13 residues. The germline gives CDR1 DFQATT, CDR2 SNEGSKA (reference sequence). The CDR3 region is CSAGALWGTEAFF. CDR3 DNA: TGCAGTGCTGGGGCCCTTTGGGGGACTGAAGCTTTCTTT.

This clonotype was picked up a small number of times. The chain links TRBV5-1 to TRBJ2-1, with a tentative D call TRBD1 (9 bases). Trimming pared 0 bases from V and 3 bases from J, leaving 13 bases between. Germline loops: CDR1 SGHRS, CDR2 YFSETQ. The CDR3 runs to 16 residues. The CDR3 DNA follows: TGCGCCAGCAGCTTGGTAGCGGGACAGGGCTACAATGAGCAGTTCTTC. It encodes CASSLVAGQGYNEQFF.

The V and J genes are TRBV6-2 or TRBV6-3 and TRBJ2-1; 8 bases match TRBD1. V was clipped by 0 bases and J by 5 bases; unmatched bases: 0. CDR3 size: 14 residues. The germline gives CDR1 MNHEY, CDR2 SVGEGT. CDR3 nucleotides: TGTGCCAGCAGTTACTCGACAGGGGACAATGAGCAGTTCTTC. It encodes CASSYSTGDNEQFF.

This clonotype came up a few times. V gene TRBV21-1 combines with J gene TRBJ2-3; the DNA was not compared with TRBD1, the D call given in the table. TRBV21-1 is described as a pseudogene. The CDR3 covers 13 residues. CDR3 DNA: TGTGCCAGCAGCCCAGGGGGGCCAAATACGCAGTATTTT. It codes for CASSPGGPNTQYF.

J is TRBJ2-3 and V is TRBV4-3, with no clear D. The CDR3 loop spans 14 amino acids. The germline V and J ends were trimmed by 5 bases and 2 bases, with 11 bases remaining between them. Per germline, CDR1 LGHNA and CDR2 YSLEER. The CDR3 protein is CASSVGTFTDTQYF. CDR3 DNA sequence: TGCGCCAGCAGCGTTGGCACTTTCACAGATACGCAGTATTTT.

V is TRBV2 and J is TRBJ2-6, with TRBD2 matching over 7 bases. Germline CDR1 SNHLY, CDR2 FYNNEI. The CDR3 spans 17 residues. With 5 bases clipped from V and 0 bases from J, the junction kept 7 bases outside the gene matches. The CDR3 reads CASSLGGTASGANVLTF. For the CDR3, the DNA is TGTGCCAGCAGTCTGGGAGGGACTGCCTCTGGGGCCAACGTCCTGACTTTC.

The sample holds many counts of this clonotype. J is TRBJ2-3 and V is TRBV20-1; TRBD1 is a possible D gene (5 bases). The germline V gene encodes CDR1 DFQATT and CDR2 SNEGSKA (reference sequence). Trimming took off 5 bases at V and 4 bases at J, with 16 bases between the two ends. The CDR3 covers 14 residues. The CDR3, as DNA: TGCAGTGCTCCTAAACTTCAGGGTTCAGATACGCAGTATTTT. This encodes CSAPKLQGSDTQYF.

This clonotype was seen only a few times. The chain carries TRBV7-2 and TRBJ2-3; maybe TRBD1 (6 bases). V lost 2 bases to trimming and J lost 4 bases, with 10 bases between them. The germline V gene has CDR1 SGHTA and CDR2 FQGNSA. The CDR3 extends over 14 amino acids. The CDR3 protein is CASSLRQAADTQYF. The CDR3 DNA is TGTGCCAGCAGCTTAAGACAGGCCGCAGATACGCAGTATTTT.

V usage is TRBV29-1 and J usage is TRBJ2-4, with D perhaps given as TRBD1 or TRBD2 (7 bases each). From germline, CDR1 is SQVTM and CDR2 ANQGSEA. There are 15 residues in the CDR3. V was cut by 4 bases and J by 3 bases, with 16 bases left in between. The CDR3 loop is CSVAPPGGGKNIQYF. The CDR3 coding sequence is TGCAGCGTTGCCCCCCCAGGGGGGGGCAAAAACATTCAGTACTTC.

The genes are TRBV11-2 and TRBJ1-2; 8 bases map to TRBD1. The V gene's germline CDR1 is SGHAT and CDR2 FQNNGV. The CDR3 has 14 amino acids. V shed 5 bases and J 8 bases; nucleotides not matched to a gene: 10. The CDR3 region is CASSLATGEDGYTF. CDR3 nucleotide sequence: TGTGCCAGCAGCCTCGCGACAGGGGAGGACGGCTACACCTTC.

This clonotype was detected once. The chain employs TRBV5-6 and TRBJ1-6; D uncertain. The V and J ends lost 4 bases and 14 bases respectively, with 19 bases between them. The CDR3 contains 14 residues. Germline V gene lookup returns CDR1 SGHDT and CDR2 YYEEEE. CDR3 loop: CASSLGGRYLSLHF. The CDR3 DNA reads as TGTGCCAGCAGCCTGGGTGGACGGTATTTATCCCTCCACTTT. Complete variable domain (other parts from reference TRBV5-6 and TRBJ1-6): DAGVTQSPTHLIKTRGQQVTLRCSPKSGHDTVSWYQQALGQGPQFIFQYYEEEERQRGNFPDRFSGHQFPNYSSELNVNALLLGDSALYLCASSLGGRYLSLHFGNGTRLTVT.

Many counts were recorded for this clonotype. The chain links TRBV11-2 to TRBJ1-6; TRBD1 matches 10 bases. The CDR3 extends over 18 amino acids. Germline V gene sequence: CDR1 SGHAT, CDR2 FQNNGV. Germline trimming cut 4 bases from V and 0 bases from J; bases unmatched to any gene: 6. CDR3 coding DNA: TGTGCCAGCAGCTGGGACAGGGGCCCTAGCTCCTATAATTCACCCCTCCACTTT. Translating gives CASSWDRGPSSYNSPLHF.